This TCR beta chain came from a study of cytomegalovirus exposure and HLA in healthy donors. About the research overall: Researchers previously reported finding about 110 million unique TCR beta sequences from 170 million or so T cells. Study results and caveats: Using the classifier, cytomegalovirus status was reportedly diagnosed with high specificity and sensitivity. Donors were assumed by presence/absence analyses to have roughly uniform sequencing depth.

Germline assignment: CDR1 LGHNA and CDR2 YSLEER. The CDR3 loop spans 18 amino acids. V gave up 1 base and J gave up 1 base; unmatched junction bases: 11. For this clone: Its antigen is unknown.

The donors (healthy individuals) were bone marrow donors. PCR amplification relied on 60 Vbeta primers (plus 13 Jbeta primers). The assay was immunoSEQ multiplex PCR, and TCRdb's table has in-frame clones only and misses some. The data hold around 180,000 clones, with roughly 80% observed a single time. The sequenced sample consisted of PBMCs. This sequence was found in a middle-aged man in good health and CMV-seronegative. The rearrangement joins TRBV4-3 to TRBJ1-2; 8 bases map to TRBD1. CDR3 sequence reads: CASSQVEILTGGNYGYTF. The CDR3 DNA reads as TGCGCCAGCAGCCAAGTGGAGATACTCACAGGGGGTAACTATGGCTACACCTTC.